This is a list of T cell receptor beta chains from one sample in a study of T cell changes during pregnancy in multiple sclerosis. Only in-frame clones appear in the TCRdb table, and some are missing; sequencing was by immunoSEQ multiplex PCR. The sample contains about 51,000 clones, 85% to 95% of which appear only once. The material was CD4+ T cells from peripheral blood mononuclear cells, obtained in the second trimester of pregnancy. The receptor set was obtained from a female donor with multiple sclerosis, enrolled in a pregnancy study. Each CDR3 is given with its conserved first and last residue. D genes are given only for firm matches. A row's size may be missing; if present it is once, few, many or a size class.

clone size,D gene,J gene,V gene,CDR3 DNA,CDR3 protein
.,.,TRBJ2-7,TRBV7-2,TGTGCCAGCAGCCCCTTGACATCCTCCTACGAGCAGTACTTC,CASSPLTSSYEQYF
.,TRBD1,TRBJ1-4,TRBV7-6,TGTGCCAGCAGCTTGGCTGGAGGACAGGGGGCTGAAAAACTGTTTTTT,CASSLAGGQGAEKLFF
.,TRBD1,TRBJ1-2,TRBV14,TGTGCCAGCAGCCAACAGGACAGGGGCTATGGCTACACCTTC,CASSQQDRGYGYTF
.,.,TRBJ2-2,TRBV5-8,TGTGCCAGCAGTTCCGACAGACCGAACACCGGGGAGCTGTTTTTT,CASSSDRPNTGELFF
.,.,TRBJ2-1,TRBV18,TGTGCCAGCTCACCACCCAGGTCGACCTACAATGAGCAGTTCTTC,CASSPPRSTYNEQFF
.,TRBD1,TRBJ2-3,TRBV5-1,TGCGCCAGCAGCCCAGCCTCGACAGGGATTTTGGATACGCAGTATTTT,CASSPASTGILDTQYF
.,.,TRBJ2-1,TRBV19,TGTGCCAGTAGTATAGGGCAGGGTTGGGAGCAGTTCTTC,CASSIGQGWEQFF
once,.,TRBJ2-3,TRBV14,TGTGCCAGCAGTTTGACTAGTACCCGGGCAGATACGCAGTATTTT,CASSLTSTRADTQYF
.,TRBD2,TRBJ2-7,TRBV5-1,TGCGCCAGCAAGAGCGGCGGGGGGGCCTACGAGCAGTACTTC,CASKSGGGAYEQYF
.,.,TRBJ2-7,TRBV30,TGTGCCTGGAAGGCAGGCTACGAGCAGTACTTC,CAWKAGYEQYF
.,TRBD1,TRBJ2-3,TRBV5-5,TGTGCCAGCAGCTTGATACAGGGGGCACGGGATACGCAGTATTTT,CASSLIQGARDTQYF
.,TRBD1,TRBJ1-2,TRBV19,TGTGCCAGTAGGGACGGACAGGGAAGGGGCTACACCTTC,CASRDGQGRGYTF
.,.,TRBJ2-7,TRBV5-1,TGCGCCAGCAGCTTTCGACAGCCCTACGAGCAGTACTTC,CASSFRQPYEQYF
.,.,TRBJ1-1,TRBV5-4,TGTGCCAGCAGCTTGGGTATCAACACTGAAGCTTTCTTT,CASSLGINTEAFF
once,TRBD2,TRBJ2-5,TRBV7-9,TGTGCCAGCAGCCCCAGCGGGGGGGGAGAGACCCAGTACTTC,CASSPSGGGETQYF
.,.,TRBJ1-4,TRBV7-6,TGTGCCAGCAGTCCGGGAGCAACTAATGAAAAACTGTTTTTT,CASSPGATNEKLFF
.,.,TRBJ1-2,TRBV6-5,TGTGCCAGCAGTTCCCCCCCAGGGGATGGCTATGGCTACACCTTC,CASSSPPGDGYGYTF
.,TRBD1,TRBJ1-1,TRBV7-9,TGTGCCAGCAGCTTACAGGGGGCCCAGACTGAAGCTTTCTTT,CASSLQGAQTEAFF
once,TRBD2,TRBJ2-1,TRBV4-2,TGTGCCAGCAGCCCCACTAGCGGTGAGCAGTTCTTC,CASSPTSGEQFF
.,TRBD1,TRBJ2-3,TRBV19,TGTGCCACCGAGGGGGCGAGCACAGATACGCAGTATTTT,CATEGASTDTQYF
.,.,TRBJ2-5,TRBV2,TGTGCCAGCAGTTTACAAGAGACCCAGTACTTC,CASSLQETQYF
.,TRBD2,TRBJ2-5,TRBV6-5,TGTGCCAGCAGACGCGAGCGGGGGGTAAAAGAGACCCAGTACTTC,CASRRERGVKETQYF
.,TRBD2,TRBJ2-3,TRBV5-6,TGTGCCAGCAGTCAGAGCGGGGGGGCCACAGATACGCAGTATTTT,CASSQSGGATDTQYF
.,TRBD2,TRBJ2-3,TRBV19,TGTGCCAGTAAACTAGCGGGGGATTGGGATACGCAGTATTTT,CASKLAGDWDTQYF
.,.,TRBJ1-3,TRBV18,TGTGCCAGCCGCCCCGGGGTATGGGCTGGAAACACCATATATTTT,CASRPGVWAGNTIYF
.,TRBD2,TRBJ2-1,TRBV2,TGTGCCAGCTGCGGACTAGCGGGGGCTAATGAGCAGTTCTTC,CASCGLAGANEQFF
.,.,TRBJ1-6,TRBV18,TGTGCCAGCTCACCACGCCCGGTGAGCTCCTATAATTCACCCCTCCACTTT,CASSPRPVSSYNSPLHF
.,.,TRBJ1-1,TRBV6-6,TGTGCCAGCAGCCGAGAGATGAACACTGAAGCTTTCTTT,CASSREMNTEAFF
.,.,TRBJ2-3,TRBV7-2,TGTGCCAGCAGTCGTAACACAGATACGCAGTATTTT,CASSRNTDTQYF
.,TRBD1,TRBJ2-5,TRBV19,TGTGCCAGTAGTATCGCAGACAGGGGGCGGGAGACCCAGTACTTC,CASSIADRGRETQYF
once,TRBD2,TRBJ2-7,TRBV6-5,TGTGCCAGCAGTAGCCCTAGCGGGGGGGCAGGAGAGCAGTACTTC,CASSSPSGGAGEQYF
.,.,TRBJ2-6,TRBV5-4,TGTGCCAGCAGCTTAAGGGGGGGATTTGGGGCCAACGTCCTGACTTTC,CASSLRGGFGANVLTF
.,TRBD2,TRBJ2-3,TRBV29-1,TGCAGCGTTCTAATAGCGGGGACAGATACGCAGTATTTT,CSVLIAGTDTQYF
.,.,TRBJ1-6,TRBV18,TGTGCCAGCTCCCAACTAGCTACCGATTCACCCCTCCACTTT,CASSQLATDSPLHF
.,.,TRBJ1-2,TRBV5-1,TGCGCCAGCAGCTTGGCAGGAGGAGTGCGGCAAAAGGGCTACACCTTC,CASSLAGGVRQKGYTF
.,TRBD1,TRBJ2-5,TRBV2,TGTGCCAGCAGTGAAGGGCGGACAGGGGGCGCCCGGGAGACCCAGTACTTC,CASSEGRTGGARETQYF
.,.,TRBJ2-1,TRBV27,TGTGCCACCGCGACTAGAATCCATGAGCAGTTCTTC,CATATRIHEQFF
.,.,TRBJ2-2,TRBV4-1,TGCGCCAGCAGCCAAGCCAGGGGTGAACTAGCGCAGAACACCGGGGAGCTGTTTTTT,CASSQARGELAQNTGELFF
few,.,TRBJ2-6,TRBV7-9,TGTGCCAGCAGTTCGAGCGGTGGCGGGGCCAACGTCCTGACTTTC,CASSSSGGGANVLTF
.,.,TRBJ1-1,TRBV30,TGTGCCTGGAGTTTCGGACAGGAAGCTTTCTTT,CAWSFGQEAFF
once,TRBD1,TRBJ1-2,TRBV28,TGTGCCAGCGGACAGGGGGCATCGGGCTACACCTTC,CASGQGASGYTF
few,.,TRBJ2-7,TRBV11-2,TGTGCCAGCAGCTTATCCAGGGTGGAAACCTACGAGCAGTACTTC,CASSLSRVETYEQYF
.,TRBD1,TRBJ1-4,TRBV6-1,TGTGCCAGTCGTTTTGGGACAGTTGAAAAACTGTTTTTT,CASRFGTVEKLFF
.,TRBD2,TRBJ2-5,TRBV18,TGTGCCAGCCTAGGCCAGCGGGGGATACAAGAGACCCAGTACTTC,CASLGQRGIQETQYF
.,TRBD2,TRBJ2-3,TRBV7-3,TGTGCCAGCAGCTTACAGCGGGGGGTCTCAGATACGCAGTATTTT,CASSLQRGVSDTQYF
.,.,TRBJ1-2,TRBV11-1,TGTGCCAGCAGCTTAGAGGGGCACAACTATGGCTACACCTTC,CASSLEGHNYGYTF
.,TRBD1,TRBJ1-2,TRBV18,TGTGCCAGCTCACCTATACCATTCGACAGGGGAGAGAATGGCTACACCTTC,CASSPIPFDRGENGYTF
.,.,TRBJ2-1,TRBV5-4,TGTGCCAGCAGCTTGGACGGGCGGGTGAGGAATGAGCAGTTCTTC,CASSLDGRVRNEQFF
.,TRBD1,TRBJ2-1,TRBV27,TGTGCCAGCAGTCCCTTAGGGGGCCACAATGAGCAGTTCTTC,CASSPLGGHNEQFF